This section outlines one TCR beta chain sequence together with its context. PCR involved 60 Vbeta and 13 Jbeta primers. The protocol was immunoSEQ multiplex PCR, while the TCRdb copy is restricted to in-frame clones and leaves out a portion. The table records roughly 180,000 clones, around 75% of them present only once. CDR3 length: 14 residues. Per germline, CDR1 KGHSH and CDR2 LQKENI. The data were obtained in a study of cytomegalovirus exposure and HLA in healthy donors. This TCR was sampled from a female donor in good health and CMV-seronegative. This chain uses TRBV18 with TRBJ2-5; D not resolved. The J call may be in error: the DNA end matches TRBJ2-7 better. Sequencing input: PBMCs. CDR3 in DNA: TGTGCCAGCTCACCCGCCCAATTCCCCTACGAGCAGTACTTC. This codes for CASSPAQFPYEQYF.